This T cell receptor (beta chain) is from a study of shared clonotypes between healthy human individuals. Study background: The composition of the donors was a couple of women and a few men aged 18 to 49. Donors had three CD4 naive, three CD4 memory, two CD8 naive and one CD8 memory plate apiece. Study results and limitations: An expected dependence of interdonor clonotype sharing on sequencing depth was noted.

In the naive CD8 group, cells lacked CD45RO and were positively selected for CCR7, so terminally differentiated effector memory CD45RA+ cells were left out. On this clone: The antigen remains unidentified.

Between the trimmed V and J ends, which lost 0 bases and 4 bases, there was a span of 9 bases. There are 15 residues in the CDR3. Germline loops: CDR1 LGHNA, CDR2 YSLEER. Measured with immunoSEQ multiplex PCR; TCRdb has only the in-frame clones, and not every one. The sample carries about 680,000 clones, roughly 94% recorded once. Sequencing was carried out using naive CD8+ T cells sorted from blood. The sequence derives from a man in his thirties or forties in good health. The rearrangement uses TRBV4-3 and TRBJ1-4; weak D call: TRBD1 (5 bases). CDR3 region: CASSQDSGSNEKLFF. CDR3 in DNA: TGCGCCAGCAGCCAAGACTCAGGGAGTAATGAAAAACTGTTTTTT.